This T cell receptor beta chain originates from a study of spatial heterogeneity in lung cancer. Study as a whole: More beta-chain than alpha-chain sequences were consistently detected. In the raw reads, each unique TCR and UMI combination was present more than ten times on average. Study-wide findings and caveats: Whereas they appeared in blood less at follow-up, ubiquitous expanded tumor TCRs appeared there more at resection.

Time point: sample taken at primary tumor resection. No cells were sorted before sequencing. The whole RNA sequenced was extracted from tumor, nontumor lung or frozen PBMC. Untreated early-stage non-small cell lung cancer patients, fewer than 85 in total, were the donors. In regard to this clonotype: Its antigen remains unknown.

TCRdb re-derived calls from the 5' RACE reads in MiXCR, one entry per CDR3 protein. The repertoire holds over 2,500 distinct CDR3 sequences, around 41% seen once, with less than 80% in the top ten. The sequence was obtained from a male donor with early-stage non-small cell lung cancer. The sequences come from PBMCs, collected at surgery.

CDR3 residues: CSARDLGVNEQFF. CDR3 DNA: TGCAGTGCTAGAGATTTGGGAGTAAATGAGCAGTTCTTC. V is TRBV20-1 and J is TRBJ2-1; a weak D match, TRBD2 (5 bases). The V end was cut by 0 bases, the J end by 7 bases, with 10 bases between. This CDR3 has 13 residues. The germline V gene has CDR1 DFQATT and CDR2 SNEGSKA (reference sequence).